A single sample is the source of the 7 T cell receptor beta chains below, sequenced in a study of T cell changes during pregnancy in multiple sclerosis. Generated by immunoSEQ multiplex PCR, the TCRdb table keeps only in-frame clones and is missing some. The data show 55,000 to 85,000 clones, 90% seen once. Sequencing used peripheral blood, obtained in the third trimester of pregnancy. The receptors were gathered from a female donor with multiple sclerosis, enrolled in a pregnancy study.

V usage is TRBV2 and J usage is TRBJ2-1; 13 bases map to TRBD2. The CDR3 is 15 residues long. Germline lookup yields CDR1 SNHLY and CDR2 FYNNEI. The J segment lost 5 bases and the V segment lost 7 bases, leaving 5 bases of the junction unmatched. The CDR3 DNA follows: TGTGCCAGCAACGGACTAGCGGGAGAAGACAATGAGCAGTTCTTC. Amino acid sequence: CASNGLAGEDNEQFF.

V gene TRBV30 combines with J gene TRBJ2-3; 11 nucleotides line up with TRBD2. This CDR3 has 14 residues. Germline assignment: CDR1 GTSNPN and CDR2 SVGIG (reference sequence). Trimming took 3 bases from V and 2 from J; bases not matched to a gene: 1. CDR3 DNA: TGTGCCTGGAGACTAGCGGGGGACACAGATACGCAGTATTTT. This encodes CAWRLAGDTDTQYF.

V is TRBV7-9 and J is TRBJ2-7; 10 nucleotides agree with TRBD2. The CDR3 loop spans 13 amino acids. In germline, CDR1 is SEHNR, CDR2 FQNEAQ (reference sequence). V trimming: 5 bases; J trimming: 5 bases; junction bases outside the gene matches: 3. CDR3 amino acids: CASSKGTSDEQYF. Here the CDR3 DNA reads TGTGCCAGCAGCAAGGGGACTAGCGACGAGCAGTACTTC.

This rearrangement joins TRBV7-9 to TRBJ2-1; perhaps TRBD1 as D (5 bases). The CDR3 extends over 15 amino acids. Germline CDR1 is SEHNR and CDR2 is FQNEAQ (reference sequence). V was cut by 5 bases and J by 6 bases, with 17 bases left in between. CDR3 amino acids: CASSTQGYRFNEQFF. CDR3 DNA sequence: TGTGCCAGCAGCACCCAGGGATACAGGTTCAATGAGCAGTTCTTC.

The J gene is TRBJ2-1, the V gene TRBV7-9; 7 nucleotides agree with TRBD2. The CDR3 is 14 amino acids. V shed 8 bases, J shed 8 bases, and the junction held 12 bases outside the gene matches. Germline lookup yields CDR1 SEHNR and CDR2 FQNEAQ (reference sequence). CDR3 nucleotides: TGTGCCAGCCTTTCTCGCGGGAGAGTGGATGAGCAGTTCTTC. Amino acids: CASLSRGRVDEQFF.

The chain recombines TRBV27 with TRBJ2-7; D is perhaps TRBD2 (6 bases). Between the trimmed V and J ends, which lost 5 bases and 3 bases, there was a span of 20 bases. CDR1 and CDR2 from the germline V gene are MNHEY and SMNVEV (reference sequence). This CDR3 is built from 16 residues. CDR3 coding DNA: TGTGCCAGCAGTCGCCCCCCTGGGGGGTCCAACTACGAGCAGTACTTC. This sequence encodes CASSRPPGGSNYEQYF.

This chain connects TRBV11-2 to TRBJ2-1, with 9 bases fitting TRBD2. The J segment lost 9 bases and the V segment lost 1 base, leaving 10 bases of the junction unmatched. This CDR3 is built from 16 residues. Germline CDR1 SGHAT, CDR2 FQNNGV. The CDR3 coding sequence is TGTGCCAGCAGCTTAGTGGGTAGCGGGAGTACGATTGAGCAGTTCTTC. Its translation: CASSLVGSGSTIEQFF.